A selection of T cell receptor beta chains follows, all from one sample in a study of T cell changes during pregnancy in multiple sclerosis. The data were produced by immunoSEQ multiplex PCR, yet TCRdb's version contains in-frame clones alone and is incomplete. The table includes roughly 57,000 clones, 80% to 95% detected once. Here the sequenced sample was CD4+ T cells from peripheral blood mononuclear cells, taken after pregnancy. The receptors here all came from a female donor with multiple sclerosis, enrolled in a pregnancy study. CDR3s include the opening cysteine and the closing phenylalanine or tryptophan. Each record gives: CDR3 protein, CDR3 DNA, clone size, V gene, D gene, J gene. The D gene is left open where the match is weak. Rows may omit the clone size; those that give it use once, few, many or a size class.

CASSLITGLNTEAFF TGCGCCAGCAGCTTGATCACAGGGCTGAACACTGAAGCTTTCTTT NA TRBV5-1 NA TRBJ1-1
CASSPGTGENYGYTF TGTGCCAGCTCACCGGGGACAGGGGAGAACTATGGCTACACCTTC NA TRBV18 TRBD1 TRBJ1-2
CASSPYRGVSYEQYF TGTGCCAGCAGCCCCTATAGGGGTGTCTCCTACGAGCAGTACTTC NA TRBV14 NA TRBJ2-7
CASTPPRGLYSNQPQHF TGTGCCAGCACCCCCCCAAGGGGCCTTTATAGCAATCAGCCCCAGCATTTT NA TRBV27 NA TRBJ1-5
CASSLGAGVHNEQFF TGTGCCAGCAGTTTAGGGGCGGGGGTTCACAATGAGCAGTTCTTC NA TRBV27 TRBD2 TRBJ2-1
CASRSGQGAMNTEAFF TGTGCCAGTAGATCAGGACAGGGGGCGATGAACACTGAAGCTTTCTTT NA TRBV19 TRBD1 TRBJ1-1
CASSLGGTEQFF TGTGCCAGCAGCTTGGGAGGGACTGAGCAGTTCTTC NA TRBV7-3 TRBD2 TRBJ2-1
CASSGLTTGEQPQHF TGTGCCAGTAGTGGTCTGACCACTGGAGAACAGCCCCAGCATTTT NA TRBV19 NA TRBJ1-5
CASSPNPGTGDTEAFF TGTGCCAGCAGCCCCAATCCCGGGACAGGTGACACTGAAGCTTTCTTT once TRBV5-5 TRBD1 TRBJ1-1
CASRGQGAAGELFF TGCGCCAGCCGCGGACAGGGGGCGGCCGGGGAGCTGTTTTTT NA TRBV5-1 TRBD1 TRBJ2-2
CASSLAVAGVRRETQYF TGTGCCAGCAGCTTGGCCGTGGCAGGGGTAAGGCGAGAGACCCAGTACTTC NA TRBV5-6 NA TRBJ2-5
CASSLERRVNEKLFF TGTGCCAGCAGCTTAGAAAGGAGGGTCAACGAAAAACTGTTTTTT NA TRBV11-2 NA TRBJ1-4
CASSFSQGSYRETQYF TGTGCCAGCAGCTTCTCGCAGGGCTCTTACCGGGAGACCCAGTACTTC NA TRBV11-1 NA TRBJ2-5
CASSRDTKEAFF TGTGCCAGCAGCCGGGACACAAAAGAAGCTTTCTTT NA TRBV9 NA TRBJ1-1
CASSSYGGTDQPQHF TGTGCCAGCAGCTCTTACGGGGGGACGGATCAGCCCCAGCATTTT NA TRBV7-8 NA TRBJ1-5
CASSAGQGAEGYTF TGTGCCAGCAGCGCGGGACAGGGGGCGGAGGGCTACACCTTC few TRBV7-9 TRBD1 TRBJ1-2
CASKGQGNTEAFF TGCGCCAGCAAGGGACAGGGGAACACTGAAGCTTTCTTT NA TRBV5-1 TRBD1 TRBJ1-1
CASSWTSGLQETQYF TGTGCCAGCAGCTGGACTAGCGGTCTTCAAGAGACCCAGTACTTC once TRBV5-4 TRBD2 TRBJ2-5
CAVSAEDEQYF TGTGCCGTCTCGGCGGAGGACGAGCAGTACTTC NA TRBV2 NA TRBJ2-7
CARNQNGGMDTNEQFF TGTGCCAGAAACCAAAACGGGGGGATGGATACAAATGAGCAGTTCTTC NA TRBV5-3 TRBD2 TRBJ2-1
CASRYVDTNTGELFF TGCGCCAGCAGATACGTGGACACTAACACCGGGGAGCTGTTTTTT NA TRBV5-1 NA TRBJ2-2
CASSENRGTDTQYF TGTGCCAGCAGCGAAAACAGGGGAACAGATACGCAGTATTTT NA TRBV7-6 TRBD1 TRBJ2-3
CASSFSLADTQYF TGTGCCAGCAGCTTTAGTTTGGCAGATACGCAGTATTTT NA TRBV7-9 NA TRBJ2-3
CASSISLGSRTWQFF TGTGCCAGTAGTATAAGTCTGGGCAGCCGGACTTGGCAGTTCTTC NA TRBV19 NA TRBJ2-1
CASRPHLGQGVCTEAFF TGTGCAAGTCGCCCTCACTTAGGACAGGGGGTGTGTACTGAAGCTTTCTTT NA TRBV12-2 NA TRBJ1-1
CASSATSYGADEQFF TGTGCCAGCAGCGCGACTAGCTACGGGGCGGATGAGCAGTTCTTC NA TRBV9 TRBD2 TRBJ2-1
CASSSPSYEQYF TGTGCTAGCAGTTCTCCCAGCTACGAGCAGTACTTC NA TRBV7-7 NA TRBJ2-7
CASSVWAAGGPPYNEQFF TGTGCCAGCAGCGTTTGGGCAGCGGGGGGGCCCCCCTACAATGAGCAGTTCTTC NA TRBV9 TRBD2 TRBJ2-1
CASSQERDRGSHEKLFF TGTGCCAGCAGCCAAGAAAGGGACAGGGGTTCGCATGAAAAACTGTTTTTT NA TRBV4-2 TRBD1 TRBJ1-4
CASSPRTGGGRDLYEQYF TGTGCCAGCTCACCTCGGACAGGGGGTGGGCGAGACCTCTACGAGCAGTACTTC NA TRBV18 TRBD1 TRBJ2-7
CASSLVRGNEQFF TGTGCCAGCAGCTTAGTTCGGGGCAATGAGCAGTTCTTC NA TRBV11-2 NA TRBJ2-1
CASSTSWTGGYGYTF TGTGCCAGTAGTACCTCCTGGACAGGGGGGTATGGCTACACCTTC NA TRBV19 TRBD1 TRBJ1-2
CASGLGDRAGYGYTF TGTGCTAGTGGTTTGGGGGACAGGGCGGGCTATGGCTACACCTTC NA TRBV12-5 TRBD1 TRBJ1-2
CASSETVYGYTF TGTGCCAGCAGTGAGACAGTCTATGGCTACACCTTC medium-sized TRBV2 NA TRBJ1-2
CASSLNRQYGYTF TGTGCCAGCAGCTTGAACCGACAGTACGGCTACACCTTC NA TRBV5-6 NA TRBJ1-2
CASSFRGQGGTEAFF TGTGCCAGCAGTTTCCGCGGACAGGGGGGAACTGAAGCTTTCTTT NA TRBV27 TRBD1 TRBJ1-1
CASSYWGSGENEQYF TGTGCCAGCAGTTACTGGGGCAGTGGGGAAAACGAGCAGTACTTC NA TRBV6-5 NA TRBJ2-7
CASSLETGIGYTF TGTGCCAGCAGCCTAGAGACAGGTATTGGCTACACCTTC NA TRBV9 NA TRBJ1-2
CASTIAGADTQYF TGTGCCAGCACCATCGCCGGGGCAGATACGCAGTATTTT NA TRBV19 NA TRBJ2-3
CASSLGSLWRGGQETQYF TGTGCCAGCAGCTTAGGCTCTTTGTGGCGGGGGGGTCAAGAGACCCAGTACTTC NA TRBV11-2 TRBD2 TRBJ2-5